The rows below give T cell receptor beta chains drawn from one sample of a study of graft-versus-host responses after intestinal transplantation. TCRdb's table, derived via immunoSEQ multiplex PCR, lists solely in-frame clones and lacks some. Counted here are 89,000 or so clones, approximately 78% occurring once; the ten biggest clones make up approximately 0.84%. These receptors' targets are unknown. The sequencing here drew on unstimulated CD4+ T cells sorted from spleen or lymph node cells, taken before intestinal transplant. The receptor source for this set is a human donor who received an intestinal transplant. The CDR3 runs from the conserved cysteine through the conserved F or W. D genes are given only for firm matches. Not all rows give a size; the values are once, few, many and, for expanded clones, a class.

size: .
J: TRBJ1-4
D: TRBD1
V: TRBV28
DNA: TGTGCCAGCAGTTTATGGGGGACAGGGGACAATGAAAAACTGTTTTTT
CDR3: CASSLWGTGDNEKLFF

size: once
J: TRBJ2-5
D: .
V: TRBV5-1
DNA: TGCGCCAGCAGCTTGGGGACAGAAGAGACCCAGTACTTC
CDR3: CASSLGTEETQYF

size: .
J: TRBJ1-3
D: .
V: TRBV27
DNA: TGTGCCAGCAGCCAGGGTCTTACTGGAAACACCATATATTTT
CDR3: CASSQGLTGNTIYF

size: few
J: TRBJ2-7
D: TRBD1
V: TRBV5-4
DNA: TGTGCCAGCAGCTTTTGGACAGGGGACGAGCAGTACTTC
CDR3: CASSFWTGDEQYF

size: .
J: TRBJ2-5
D: TRBD1
V: TRBV28
DNA: TGTGCCAGCAGTTCCCAGAGGGGGCGGGAAGAGACCCAGTACTTC
CDR3: CASSSQRGREETQYF

size: few
J: TRBJ2-2
D: .
V: TRBV5-8
DNA: TGTGCCAGCAGCCTGTCCGGGACATGGGACACCGGGGAGCTGTTTTTT
CDR3: CASSLSGTWDTGELFF

size: .
J: TRBJ2-5
D: .
V: TRBV5-4
DNA: TGTGCCAGCAGCGCCGGGGGGCGGGAGACCCAGTACTTC
CDR3: CASSAGGRETQYF

size: .
J: TRBJ2-5
D: TRBD2
V: TRBV4-1
DNA: TGCGCCAGCAGCCCGTATATCGGGGGAGGGGCCCAAGAGACCCAGTACTTC
CDR3: CASSPYIGGGAQETQYF

size: .
J: TRBJ1-6
D: .
V: TRBV21-1
DNA: TGTGCCAGCATGTTGACAGGGGAGAATTCACCCCTCCACTTT
CDR3: CASMLTGENSPLHF

size: .
J: TRBJ2-2
D: .
V: TRBV6-6
DNA: TGTGCCAGCACAGGTGTGAACACCGGGGAGCTGTTTTTT
CDR3: CASTGVNTGELFF

size: .
J: TRBJ2-1
D: TRBD2
V: TRBV5-4
DNA: TGTGCCAGCAGCTTGCGCGGGAGTTTGGATGAGCAGTTCTTC
CDR3: CASSLRGSLDEQFF

size: .
J: TRBJ2-5
D: .
V: TRBV10-2
DNA: TGCGCCAGCAGTGACGGTCGTATCGAGACCCAGTACTTC
CDR3: CASSDGRIETQYF

size: .
J: TRBJ2-5
D: .
V: TRBV4-1
DNA: TGCGCCAGCAGCCAATTTAGTATAGAGACCCAGTACTTC
CDR3: CASSQFSIETQYF

size: .
J: TRBJ1-3
D: .
V: TRBV19
DNA: TGTGCCAGTAGTATTCTTGGAAACACCATATATTTT
CDR3: CASSILGNTIYF

size: .
J: TRBJ2-3
D: .
V: TRBV5-1
DNA: TGCGCCAGCAGCTTTGGTAGCGGCTATAGCACAGATACGCAGTATTTT
CDR3: CASSFGSGYSTDTQYF

size: .
J: TRBJ1-5
D: .
V: TRBV5-3
DNA: TGTGCCAGAAGCTTGGGGGGCGTCCAACCCCAGCATTTT
CDR3: CARSLGGVQPQHF

size: once
J: TRBJ2-1
D: TRBD1
V: TRBV7-9
DNA: TGTGCCAGCAGCTTAGGGGACAGGGCCTACAATGAGCAGTTCTTC
CDR3: CASSLGDRAYNEQFF